The clone carrying this TCR beta chain was picked up one time. Antigen: not known. This sample was included in a study of TIL therapy for anti-PD-1-resistant metastatic lung cancer. Study-level results: Infused TIL clonotypes partially replaced the baseline blood repertoire, then decayed over months.

Trimming took off 0 bases at V and 1 base at J, with 14 bases between the two ends. CDR3 length: 17 residues. Looked up from germline, CDR1 is SNHLY and CDR2 is FYNNEI. Sequencing used immunoSEQ v3. The method was immunoSEQ multiplex PCR; TCRdb's version includes in-frame clones alone and lacks a portion of them. The sample has about 36,000 clones, more than 60% seen once. Time point indicated: pre-treatment sample, taken before nivolumab and TIL therapy. This chain joins TRBV2 and TRBJ2-3; D call uncertain. The TCR sequence derives from a person between 30 and 80 years old with non-small cell lung cancer. This material consisted of blood, taken at baseline. The CDR3 DNA sequence: TGTGCCAGCAGTGAAGCGCTGTCGAGTTACGGCACAGATACGCAGTATTTT. This codes for CASSEALSSYGTDTQYF. The entire variable domain, with the rest obtained from reference TRBV2 and TRBJ2-3, is as follows: EPEVTQTPSHQVTQMGQEVILRCVPISNHLYFYWYRQILGQKVEFLVSFYNNEISEKSEIFDDQFSVERPDGSNFTLKIRSTKLEDSAMYFCASSEALSSYGTDTQYFGPGTRLTVL.